This T cell receptor (beta chain) comes out of a study of control samples from healthy donors and cancer patients. The method was immunoSEQ multiplex PCR; TCRdb's version includes in-frame clones alone and lacks a portion of them. This table has about 100,000 clones, 70% to 90% appearing once. V gave up 3 bases and J gave up 5 bases, with 7 bases separating them. Germline CDR1 DFQATT, CDR2 SNEGSKA (reference sequence). The CDR3 totals 11 residues. The sample holds one count of this clone. Material: blood. The chain links TRBV20-1 to TRBJ2-5; no clear D. This receptor was taken from a man aged 25-45 years in good health. The CDR3 region has the DNA TGCAGTGCTAGTCTGGAGGAGACCCAGTACTTC. It codes for CSASLEETQYF.